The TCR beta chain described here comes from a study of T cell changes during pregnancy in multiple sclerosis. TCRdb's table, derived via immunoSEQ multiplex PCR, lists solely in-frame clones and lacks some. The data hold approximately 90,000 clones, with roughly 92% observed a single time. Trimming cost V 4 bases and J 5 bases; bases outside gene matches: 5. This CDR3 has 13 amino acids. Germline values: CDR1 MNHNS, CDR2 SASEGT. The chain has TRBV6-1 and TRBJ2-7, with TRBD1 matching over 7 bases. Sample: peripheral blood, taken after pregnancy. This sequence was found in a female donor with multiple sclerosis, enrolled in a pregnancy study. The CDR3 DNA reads TGTGCCAGCAGTGGACAGGGCAGCCACGAGCAGTACTTC. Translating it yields CASSGQGSHEQYF.